This TCR beta chain was observed in a study of blood T cells in healthy people across ages. There are a few counts of this clonotype. The antigen is not known. Germline V gives CDR1 MNHEY, CDR2 SVGEGT. The V end lost 8 bases, the J end lost 5 bases, and 12 bases lay between the germline ends. The CDR3 is 12 amino acids. General study points: With age, beta diversity per million T cells declined roughly linearly, significantly by 40. It was not possible, with unsorted PBMCs, to conclusively compare naive and antigen-experienced cells.

A J-beta primer mix and a sample-barcoded 5' primer were used in a second PCR of about 7 to 12 cycles. In TCRdb, the 5' RACE reads were re-called with MiXCR into one record per CDR3 protein. The data contain 1 million to 1.2 million distinct CDR3 sequences, 35% to 40% of them singletons. The chain couples TRBV6-2 or TRBV6-3 to TRBJ1-2; D is possibly TRBD1 (5 bases). This receptor was identified in a man aged 18 to 30 in good health. Input material: blood. CDR3: CASQQGPYGYTF. The CDR3 DNA follows: TGTGCCAGCCAGCAGGGACCGTATGGCTACACCTTC.